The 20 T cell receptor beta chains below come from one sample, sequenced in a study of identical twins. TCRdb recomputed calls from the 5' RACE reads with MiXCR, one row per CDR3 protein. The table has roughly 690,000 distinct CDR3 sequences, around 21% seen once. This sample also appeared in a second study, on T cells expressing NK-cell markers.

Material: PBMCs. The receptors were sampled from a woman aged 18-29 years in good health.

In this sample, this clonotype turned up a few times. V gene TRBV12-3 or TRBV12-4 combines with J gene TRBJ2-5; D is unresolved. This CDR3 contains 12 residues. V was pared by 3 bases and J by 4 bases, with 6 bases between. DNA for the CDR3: TGTGCCAGCAGTTTCCCCTCAGAGACCCAGTACTTC. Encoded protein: CASSFPSETQYF.

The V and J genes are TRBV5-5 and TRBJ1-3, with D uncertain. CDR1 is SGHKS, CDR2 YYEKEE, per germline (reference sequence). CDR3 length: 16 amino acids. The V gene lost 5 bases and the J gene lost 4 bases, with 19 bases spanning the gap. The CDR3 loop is CASRSTIDIGGNTIYF. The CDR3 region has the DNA TGTGCCAGCAGATCTACCATCGACATCGGAGGAAACACCATATATTTT. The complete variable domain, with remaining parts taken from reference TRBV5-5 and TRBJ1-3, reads DAGVTQSPTHLIKTRGQQVTLRCSPISGHKSVSWYQQVLGQGPQFIFQYYEKEERGRGNFPDRFSARQFPNYSSELNVNALLLGDSALYLCASRSTIDIGGNTIYFGEGSWLTVV.

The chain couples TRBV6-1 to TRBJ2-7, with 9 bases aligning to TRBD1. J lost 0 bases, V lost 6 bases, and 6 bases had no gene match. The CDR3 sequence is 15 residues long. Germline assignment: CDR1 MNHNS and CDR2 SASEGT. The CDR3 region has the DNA TGTGCCAGCAGCGGACAGGGGATCCCCTCCTACGAGCAGTACTTC. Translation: CASSGQGIPSYEQYF.

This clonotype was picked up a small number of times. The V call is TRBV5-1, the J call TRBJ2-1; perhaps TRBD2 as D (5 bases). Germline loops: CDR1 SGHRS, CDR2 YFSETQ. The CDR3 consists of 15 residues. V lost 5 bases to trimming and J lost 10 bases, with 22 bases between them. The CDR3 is CASSQTLPAIAEQFF. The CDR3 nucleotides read TGCGCCAGCAGTCAGACATTGCCGGCGATAGCGGAGCAGTTCTTC.

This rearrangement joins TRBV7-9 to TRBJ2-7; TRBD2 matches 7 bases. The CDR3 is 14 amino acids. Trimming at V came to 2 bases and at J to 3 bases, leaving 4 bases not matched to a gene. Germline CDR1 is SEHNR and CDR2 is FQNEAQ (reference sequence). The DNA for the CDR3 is TGTGCCAGCAGCTTACGGGGGGTCGACTACGAGCAGTACTTC. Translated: CASSLRGVDYEQYF. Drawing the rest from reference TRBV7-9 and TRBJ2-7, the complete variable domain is DTGVSQNPRHKITKRGQNVTFRCDPISEHNRLYWYRQTLGQGPEFLTYFQNEAQLEKSRLLSDRFSAERPKGSFSTLEIQRTEQGDSAMYLCASSLRGVDYEQYFGPGTRLTVT.

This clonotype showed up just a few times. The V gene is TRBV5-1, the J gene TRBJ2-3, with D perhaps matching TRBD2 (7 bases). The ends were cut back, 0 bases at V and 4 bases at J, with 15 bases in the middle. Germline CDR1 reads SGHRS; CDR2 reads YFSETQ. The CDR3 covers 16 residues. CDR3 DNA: TGCGCCAGCAGCTTGGTCGTGGGGGGGCCCGCAGATACGCAGTATTTT. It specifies CASSLVVGGPADTQYF.

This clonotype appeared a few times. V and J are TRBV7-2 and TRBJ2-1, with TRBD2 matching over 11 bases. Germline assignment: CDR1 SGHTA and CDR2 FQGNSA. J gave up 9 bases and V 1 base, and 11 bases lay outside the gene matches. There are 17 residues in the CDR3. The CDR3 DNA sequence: TGTGCCAGCAGCTTAGTGGTAGCGGGAGGGTTTGGAGGTGAGCAGTTCTTC. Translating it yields CASSLVVAGGFGGEQFF.

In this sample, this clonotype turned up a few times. The CDR3 region is CSVGFPYEQYF. The CDR3 DNA sequence: TGCAGCGTTGGCTTTCCCTACGAGCAGTACTTC. The chain joins TRBV29-1 to TRBJ2-7, with D hard to call. Germline lookup yields CDR1 SQVTM and CDR2 ANQGSEA. This CDR3 is 11 amino acids long. Trimming took off 4 bases at V and 2 bases at J, with 6 bases between the two ends.

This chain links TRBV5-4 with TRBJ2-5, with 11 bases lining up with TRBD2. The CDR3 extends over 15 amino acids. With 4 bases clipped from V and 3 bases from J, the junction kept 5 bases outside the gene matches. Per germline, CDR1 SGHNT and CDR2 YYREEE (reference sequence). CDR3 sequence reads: CASSRGTSGEETQYF. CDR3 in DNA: TGTGCCAGCAGCCGGGGGACTAGCGGAGAAGAGACCCAGTACTTC.

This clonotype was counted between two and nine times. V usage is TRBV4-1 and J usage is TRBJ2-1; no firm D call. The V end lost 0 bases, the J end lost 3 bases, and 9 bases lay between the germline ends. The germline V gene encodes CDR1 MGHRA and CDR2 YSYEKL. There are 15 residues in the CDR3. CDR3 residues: CASSQDQLGYNEQFF. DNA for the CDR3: TGCGCCAGCAGCCAAGACCAGCTCGGCTACAATGAGCAGTTCTTC.

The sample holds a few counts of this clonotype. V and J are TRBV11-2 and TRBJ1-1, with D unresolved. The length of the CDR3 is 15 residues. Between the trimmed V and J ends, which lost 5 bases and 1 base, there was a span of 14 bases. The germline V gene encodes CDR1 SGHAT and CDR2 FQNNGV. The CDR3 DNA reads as TGTGCCAGCAGCCTTGGCATGGGCGGGAACACTGAAGCTTTCTTT. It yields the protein CASSLGMGGNTEAFF.

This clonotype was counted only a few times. The CDR3 nucleotides read TGCGCCAGCAGAGCCGGACTATTAGCGGGAAGTGGAGAGACCCAGTACTTC. As protein: CASRAGLLAGSGETQYF. The rearrangement links TRBV5-1 to TRBJ2-5, with TRBD2 matching 8 bases. This CDR3 has 17 amino acids. CDR1 and CDR2 from the germline V gene are SGHRS and YFSETQ. Trimming at V came to 5 bases and at J to 4 bases, leaving 16 bases not matched to a gene.

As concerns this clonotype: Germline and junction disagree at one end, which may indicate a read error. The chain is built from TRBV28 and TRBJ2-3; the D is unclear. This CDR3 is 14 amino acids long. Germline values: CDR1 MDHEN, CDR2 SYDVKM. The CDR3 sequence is CACSTPGPRNTQYF. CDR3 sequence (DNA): TGTGCCTGCAGTACACCGGGCCCCCGAAATACGCAGTATTTT.

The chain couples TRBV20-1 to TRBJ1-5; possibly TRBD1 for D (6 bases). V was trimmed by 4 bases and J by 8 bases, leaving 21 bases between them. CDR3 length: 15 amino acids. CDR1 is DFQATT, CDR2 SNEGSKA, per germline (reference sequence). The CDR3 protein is CSAIDSGAGKEPQHF. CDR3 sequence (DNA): TGCAGTGCTATAGACTCGGGGGCCGGGAAAGAGCCCCAGCATTTT.

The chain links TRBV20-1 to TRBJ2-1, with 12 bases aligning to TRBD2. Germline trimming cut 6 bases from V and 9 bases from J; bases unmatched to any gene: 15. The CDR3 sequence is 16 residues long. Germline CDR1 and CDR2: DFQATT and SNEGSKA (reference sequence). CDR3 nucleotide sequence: TGCAGTGCCGCGGGACTAGCGGGTACCCTCGGGACTGAGCAGTTCTTC. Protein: CSAAGLAGTLGTEQFF.

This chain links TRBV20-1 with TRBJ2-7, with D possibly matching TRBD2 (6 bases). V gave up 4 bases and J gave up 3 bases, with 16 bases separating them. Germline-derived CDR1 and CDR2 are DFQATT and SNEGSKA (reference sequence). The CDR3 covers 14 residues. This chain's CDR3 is CSATPGLGNYEQYF. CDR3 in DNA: TGCAGTGCTACCCCGGGACTGGGAAACTACGAGCAGTACTTC.

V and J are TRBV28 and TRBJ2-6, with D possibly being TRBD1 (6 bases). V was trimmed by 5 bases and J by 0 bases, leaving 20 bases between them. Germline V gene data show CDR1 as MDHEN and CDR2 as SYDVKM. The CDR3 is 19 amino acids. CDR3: CASSQTDWTASSGANVLTF. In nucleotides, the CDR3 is TGTGCCAGCAGTCAAACCGATTGGACAGCGAGCTCTGGGGCCAACGTCCTGACTTTC. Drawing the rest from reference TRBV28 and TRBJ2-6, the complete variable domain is DVKVTQSSRYLVKRTGEKVFLECVQDMDHENMFWYRQDPGLGLRLIYFSYDVKMKEKGDIPEGYSVSREKKERFSLILESASTNQTSMYLCASSQTDWTASSGANVLTFGAGSRLTVL.

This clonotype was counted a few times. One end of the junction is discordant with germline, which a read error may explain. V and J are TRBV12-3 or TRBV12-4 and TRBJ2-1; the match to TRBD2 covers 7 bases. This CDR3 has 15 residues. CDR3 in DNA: TGTGCCAGCAGTTTTCAGGCTAGCGGCCGGCGGCCCCCTATCTTC. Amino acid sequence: CASSFQASGRRPPIF.

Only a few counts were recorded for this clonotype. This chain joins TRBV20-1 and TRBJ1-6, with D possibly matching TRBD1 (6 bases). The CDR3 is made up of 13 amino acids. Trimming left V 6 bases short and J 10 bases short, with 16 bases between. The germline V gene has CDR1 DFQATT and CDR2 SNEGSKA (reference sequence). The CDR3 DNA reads TGCAGTGCCGTGACAGGTTACCGGTCACCCCTCCACTTT. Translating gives CSAVTGYRSPLHF.

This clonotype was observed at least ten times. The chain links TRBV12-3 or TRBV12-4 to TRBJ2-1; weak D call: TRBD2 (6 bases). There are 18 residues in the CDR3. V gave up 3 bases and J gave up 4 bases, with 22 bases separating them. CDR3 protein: CASSLFELGAGTYNEQFF. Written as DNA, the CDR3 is TGTGCCAGCAGTTTGTTTGAACTAGGGGCAGGGACTTACAATGAGCAGTTCTTC.